The clone carrying this T cell receptor beta chain was picked up a small number of times. The antigen is not known. V lost 3 bases and J lost 2, with 14 bases in between. The germline V gene has CDR1 SGHAT and CDR2 FQDESV (reference sequence). The CDR3 is 15 residues long. Researchers divided each subset's genomic DNA evenly across several immunoSEQ plates. The table came from immunoSEQ multiplex PCR; TCRdb's copy has only in-frame clones and leaves some out. The sample lists 950,000 to 1,100,000 clones, 60% to 80% seen once, with about 1.5% in the top ten. This entry belongs to a study of shared clonotypes between healthy human individuals. Study background: There were three CD4 naive, three CD4 memory, two CD8 naive and one CD8 memory plates per donor.

Study-wide results and limits: The researchers took only blood, and tissue repertoires probably look different.

Sequencing was carried out using memory CD4+ T cells sorted from blood. The subset here: CD45RA-negative fraction. The V and J genes are TRBV11-1 and TRBJ2-7, with D possibly being TRBD1 (6 bases). The clonotype comes from a man aged 18 to 30 in good health. CDR3 sequence (DNA): TGTGCCAGCAGCTTTGCCGGGACACTCGCCTACGAGCAGTACTTC. Residues: CASSFAGTLAYEQYF.